This paragraph reports one TCR beta chain. The study drew participants aged about 18 to 89 years from roughly 25 US areas. Cohort 3 recovery required two negative PCRs, clearance, or symptom resolution. This CDR3 spans 16 amino acids. The germline CDR1 and CDR2 sequences are SGHKS and YYEKEE (reference sequence). Trimming cost V 2 bases and J 7 bases, with 19 bases left between them. The record originates from a study of blood T cell repertoires in COVID-19. About the study: PBMCs, B-cell-depleted T cells, or T cells were the source of the cDNA or gDNA that made up the material.

Original methodology: Estimated nucleated cell counts came from reference gene primer amplification. The table came from immunoSEQ multiplex PCR; TCRdb's copy has only in-frame clones and leaves some out. The V and J calls and clone size come from that table; D and trimming were worked out from the DNA. The table records 150,000 or so clones, roughly 89% of them present only once. The sample comprised PBMCs or T cells enriched from blood (not recorded which). This chain links TRBV5-5 with TRBJ2-1; D unresolved. The receptor was isolated from a man aged 50 or older who had recovered from COVID-19. The CDR3 coding sequence is TGTGCCAGCAGCTTCACAGACCTCGAAAGTTTTAATGAGCAGTTCTTC. Encoded protein: CASSFTDLESFNEQFF.